This T cell receptor beta chain was found in a study of cytomegalovirus exposure and HLA in healthy donors. General observations from the study: The study reported that TCR beta sequences accurately predicted HLA-A and HLA-B alleles in most subjects. By a later analysis, the bulk of CMV-associated TCR beta chains appeared HLA-restricted. TCR beta chains associated with HLA were, in a later analysis, more clonally expanded than equally common others.

The CDR3 covers 12 residues. CDR1 and CDR2 from the germline V gene are SGHNT and YYREEE (reference sequence). V gave up 5 bases and J gave up 14 bases; unmatched junction bases: 9. A note on this clone: Its antigen is undetermined.

Primers for the PCR totalled 60 Vbeta and 13 Jbeta. The protocol was immunoSEQ multiplex PCR, while the TCRdb copy is restricted to in-frame clones and leaves out a portion. This table has around 50,000 clones, over 70% appearing once. This chain joins TRBV5-4 and TRBJ2-1, with 8 bases lining up with TRBD2. What was sequenced was PBMCs. This sequence was found in a man younger than 45 in good health and CMV-seropositive. DNA for the CDR3: TGTGCCAGCAGGACGGGGGGGGCGCTAGAGTTCTTC. It codes for CASRTGGALEFF.